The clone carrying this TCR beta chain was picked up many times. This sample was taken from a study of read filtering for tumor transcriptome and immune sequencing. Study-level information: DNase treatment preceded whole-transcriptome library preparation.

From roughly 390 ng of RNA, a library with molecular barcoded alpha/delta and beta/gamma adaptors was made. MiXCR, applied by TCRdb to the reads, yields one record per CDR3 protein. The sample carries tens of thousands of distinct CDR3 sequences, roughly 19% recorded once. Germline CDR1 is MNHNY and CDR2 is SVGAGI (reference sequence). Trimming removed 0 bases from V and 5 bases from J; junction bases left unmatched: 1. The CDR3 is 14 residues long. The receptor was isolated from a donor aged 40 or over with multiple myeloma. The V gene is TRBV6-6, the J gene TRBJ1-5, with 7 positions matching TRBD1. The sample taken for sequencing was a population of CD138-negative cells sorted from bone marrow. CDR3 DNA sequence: TGTGCCAGCAGTTACTCCCAGGGGGATCAGCCCCAGCATTTT. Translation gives CASSYSQGDQPQHF.